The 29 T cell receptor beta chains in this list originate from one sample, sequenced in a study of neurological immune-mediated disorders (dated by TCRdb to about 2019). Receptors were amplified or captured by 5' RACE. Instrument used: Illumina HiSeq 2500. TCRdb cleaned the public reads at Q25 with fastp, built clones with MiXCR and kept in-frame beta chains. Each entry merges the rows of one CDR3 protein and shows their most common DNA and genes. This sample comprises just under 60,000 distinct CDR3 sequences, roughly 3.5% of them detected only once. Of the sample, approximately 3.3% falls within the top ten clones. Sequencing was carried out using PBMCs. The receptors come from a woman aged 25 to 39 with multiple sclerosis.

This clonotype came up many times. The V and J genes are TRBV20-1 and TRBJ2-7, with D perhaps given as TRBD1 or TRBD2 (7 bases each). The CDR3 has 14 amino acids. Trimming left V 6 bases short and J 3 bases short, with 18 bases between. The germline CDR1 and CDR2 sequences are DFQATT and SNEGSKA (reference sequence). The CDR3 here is CSADKSRGGYEQYF. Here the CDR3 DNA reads TGCAGTGCGGATAAAAGCAGGGGGGGCTACGAGCAGTACTTC.

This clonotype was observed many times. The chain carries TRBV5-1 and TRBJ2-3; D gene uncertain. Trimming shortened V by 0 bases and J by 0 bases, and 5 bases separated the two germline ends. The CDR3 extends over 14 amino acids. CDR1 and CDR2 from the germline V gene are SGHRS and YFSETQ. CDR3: CASSLVQSTDTQYF. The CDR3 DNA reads TGCGCCAGCAGCTTGGTCCAGAGCACAGATACGCAGTATTTT.

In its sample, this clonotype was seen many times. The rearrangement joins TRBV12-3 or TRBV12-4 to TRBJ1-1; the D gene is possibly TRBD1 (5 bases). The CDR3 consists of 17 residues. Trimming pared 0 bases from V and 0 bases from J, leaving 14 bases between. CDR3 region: CASSLAGSGGMNTEAFF. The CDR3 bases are TGTGCCAGCAGTTTAGCTGGCAGCGGGGGTATGAACACTGAAGCTTTCTTT.

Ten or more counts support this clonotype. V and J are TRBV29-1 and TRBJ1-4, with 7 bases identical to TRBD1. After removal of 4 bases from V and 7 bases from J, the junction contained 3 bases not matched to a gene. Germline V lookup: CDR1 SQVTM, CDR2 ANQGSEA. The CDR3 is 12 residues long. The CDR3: CSVVGGPEKLFF. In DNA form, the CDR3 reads TGCAGCGTTGTAGGGGGCCCTGAAAAACTGTTTTTT.

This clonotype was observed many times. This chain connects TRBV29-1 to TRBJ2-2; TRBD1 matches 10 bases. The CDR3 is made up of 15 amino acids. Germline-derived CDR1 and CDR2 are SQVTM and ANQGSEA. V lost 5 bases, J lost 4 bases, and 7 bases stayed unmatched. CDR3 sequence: CSVPGQGGPTGELFF. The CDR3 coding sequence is TGCAGCGTTCCCGGACAGGGGGGCCCCACCGGGGAGCTGTTTTTT.

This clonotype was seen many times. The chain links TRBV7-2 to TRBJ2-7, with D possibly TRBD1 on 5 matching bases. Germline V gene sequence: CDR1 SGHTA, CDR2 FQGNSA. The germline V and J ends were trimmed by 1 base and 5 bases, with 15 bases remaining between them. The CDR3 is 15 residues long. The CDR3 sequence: CASSLVGQIGDEQYF. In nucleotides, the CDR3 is TGTGCCAGCAGCTTAGTGGGGCAGATAGGGGACGAGCAGTACTTC.

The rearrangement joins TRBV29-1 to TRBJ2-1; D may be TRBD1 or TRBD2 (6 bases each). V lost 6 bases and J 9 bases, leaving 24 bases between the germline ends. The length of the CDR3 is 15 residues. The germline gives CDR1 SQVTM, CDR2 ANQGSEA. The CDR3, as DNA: TGCAGCGTGGACGGCGAGGGGGGCTTTTGGGTTGAGCAGTTCTTC. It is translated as CSVDGEGGFWVEQFF.

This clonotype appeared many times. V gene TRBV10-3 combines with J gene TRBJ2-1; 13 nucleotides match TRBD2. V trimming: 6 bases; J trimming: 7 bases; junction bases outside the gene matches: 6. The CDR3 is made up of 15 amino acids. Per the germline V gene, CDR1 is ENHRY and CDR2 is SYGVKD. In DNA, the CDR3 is TGTGCCATCAGGGGGGCGGGACTAGCGGGGAATGAGCAGTTCTTC. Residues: CAIRGAGLAGNEQFF.

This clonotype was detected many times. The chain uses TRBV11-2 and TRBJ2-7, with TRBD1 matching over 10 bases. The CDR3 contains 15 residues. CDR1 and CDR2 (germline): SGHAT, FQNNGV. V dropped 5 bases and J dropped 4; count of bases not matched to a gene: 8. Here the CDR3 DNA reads TGTGCCAGCAGCACTGACAGGGGGCATACTTACGAGCAGTACTTC. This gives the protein CASSTDRGHTYEQYF.

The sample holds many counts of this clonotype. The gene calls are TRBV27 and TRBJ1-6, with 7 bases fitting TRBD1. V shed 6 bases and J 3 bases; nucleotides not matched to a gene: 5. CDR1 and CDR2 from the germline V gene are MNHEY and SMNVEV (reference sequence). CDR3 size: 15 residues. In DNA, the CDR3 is TGTGCCAGCAGATCGGGACAGATCTATAATTCACCCCTCCACTTT. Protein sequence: CASRSGQIYNSPLHF.

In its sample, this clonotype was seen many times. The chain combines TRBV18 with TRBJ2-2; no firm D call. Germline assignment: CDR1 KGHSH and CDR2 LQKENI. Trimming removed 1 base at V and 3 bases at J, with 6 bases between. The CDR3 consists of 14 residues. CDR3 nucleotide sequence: TGTGCCAGCTCACCACGCAGCGACACCGGGGAGCTGTTTTTT. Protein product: CASSPRSDTGELFF.

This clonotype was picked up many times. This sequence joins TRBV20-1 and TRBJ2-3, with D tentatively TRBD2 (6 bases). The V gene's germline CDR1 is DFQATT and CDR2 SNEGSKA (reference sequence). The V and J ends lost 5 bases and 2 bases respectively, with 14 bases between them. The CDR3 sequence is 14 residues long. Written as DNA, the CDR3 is TGCAGTGCTCCGAGGTGGGGGGTCACAGATACGCAGTATTTT. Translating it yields CSAPRWGVTDTQYF.

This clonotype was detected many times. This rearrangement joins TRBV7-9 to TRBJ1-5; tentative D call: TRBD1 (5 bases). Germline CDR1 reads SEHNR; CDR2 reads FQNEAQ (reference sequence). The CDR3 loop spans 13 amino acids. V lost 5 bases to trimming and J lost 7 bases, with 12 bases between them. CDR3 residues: CASSSRVGQPQHF. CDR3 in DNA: TGTGCCAGCAGCAGCAGGGTTGGACAGCCCCAGCATTTT.

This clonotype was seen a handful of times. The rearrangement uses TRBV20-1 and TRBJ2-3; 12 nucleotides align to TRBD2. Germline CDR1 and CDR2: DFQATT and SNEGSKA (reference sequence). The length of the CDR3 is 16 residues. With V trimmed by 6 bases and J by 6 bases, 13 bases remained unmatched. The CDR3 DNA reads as TGCAGTGCGCCTACACGGCTAGCGGGGGGGCTGGATACGCAGTATTTT. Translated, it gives CSAPTRLAGGLDTQYF.

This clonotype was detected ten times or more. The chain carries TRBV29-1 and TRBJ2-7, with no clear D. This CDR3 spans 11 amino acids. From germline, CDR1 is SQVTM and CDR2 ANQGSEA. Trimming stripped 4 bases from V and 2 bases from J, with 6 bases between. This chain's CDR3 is CSVATAYEQYF. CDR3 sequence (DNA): TGCAGCGTTGCCACCGCCTACGAGCAGTACTTC.

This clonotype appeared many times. For the CDR3, the DNA is TGTGCCAGCAGCTTATGGCCCCTCCCGGGGCAGTACTTC. Translating gives CASSLWPLPGQYF. The chain has TRBV7-2 and TRBJ2-7; D gene uncertain. CDR1 SGHTA and CDR2 FQGNSA come from the germline V gene. The CDR3 is made up of 13 amino acids. V was pared by 2 bases and J by 9 bases, with 14 bases between.

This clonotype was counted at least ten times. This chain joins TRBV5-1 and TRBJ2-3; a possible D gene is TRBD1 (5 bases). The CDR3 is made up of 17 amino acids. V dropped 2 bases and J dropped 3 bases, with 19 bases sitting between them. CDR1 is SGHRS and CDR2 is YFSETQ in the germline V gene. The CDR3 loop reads CASSFRQGRGITDTQYF. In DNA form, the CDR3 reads TGCGCCAGCAGCTTTCGCCAGGGAAGAGGTATAACAGATACGCAGTATTTT.

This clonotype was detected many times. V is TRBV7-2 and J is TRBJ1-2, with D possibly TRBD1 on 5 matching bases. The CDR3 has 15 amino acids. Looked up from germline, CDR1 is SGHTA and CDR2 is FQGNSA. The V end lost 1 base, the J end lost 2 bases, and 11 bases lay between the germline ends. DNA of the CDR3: TGTGCCAGCAGCTTAGGCCCGACAGCGAACTATGGCTACACCTTC. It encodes CASSLGPTANYGYTF.

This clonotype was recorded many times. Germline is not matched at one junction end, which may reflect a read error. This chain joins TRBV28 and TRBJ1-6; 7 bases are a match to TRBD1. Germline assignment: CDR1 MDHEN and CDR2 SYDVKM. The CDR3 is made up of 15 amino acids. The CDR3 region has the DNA TGTGCCAGCAGGATGACCGGGACAGAGCGATCACCCCTCAACTTT. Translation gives CASRMTGTERSPLNF.

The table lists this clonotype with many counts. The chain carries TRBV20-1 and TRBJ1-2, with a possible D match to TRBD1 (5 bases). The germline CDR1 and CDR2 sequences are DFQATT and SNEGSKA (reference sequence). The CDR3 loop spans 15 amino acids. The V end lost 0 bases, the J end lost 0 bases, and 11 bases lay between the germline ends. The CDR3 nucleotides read TGCAGTGCTAGAGATCTACAGGCGCCTAACTATGGCTACACCTTC. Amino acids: CSARDLQAPNYGYTF.

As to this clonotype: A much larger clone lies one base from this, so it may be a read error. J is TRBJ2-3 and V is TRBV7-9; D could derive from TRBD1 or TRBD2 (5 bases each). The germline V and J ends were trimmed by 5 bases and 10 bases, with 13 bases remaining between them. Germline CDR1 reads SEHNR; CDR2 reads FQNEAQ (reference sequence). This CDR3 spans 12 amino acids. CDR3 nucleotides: TGTGCCAGCAGCCATCTGGGGGATTCGCAGTATTTT. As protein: CASSHLGDSQYF.

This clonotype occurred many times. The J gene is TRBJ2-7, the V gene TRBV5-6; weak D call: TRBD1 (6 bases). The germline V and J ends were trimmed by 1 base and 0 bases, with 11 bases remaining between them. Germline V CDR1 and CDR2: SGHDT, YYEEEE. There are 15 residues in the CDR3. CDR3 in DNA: TGTGCCAGCAGCTTGAACAGGGCCTTCTCCTACGAGCAGTACTTC. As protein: CASSLNRAFSYEQYF.

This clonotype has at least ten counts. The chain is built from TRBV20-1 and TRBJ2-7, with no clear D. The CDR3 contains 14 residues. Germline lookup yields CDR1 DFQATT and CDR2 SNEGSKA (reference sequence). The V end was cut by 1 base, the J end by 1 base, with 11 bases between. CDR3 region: CSARAPALSYEQYF. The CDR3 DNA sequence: TGCAGTGCTAGAGCGCCGGCCCTATCCTACGAGCAGTACTTC.

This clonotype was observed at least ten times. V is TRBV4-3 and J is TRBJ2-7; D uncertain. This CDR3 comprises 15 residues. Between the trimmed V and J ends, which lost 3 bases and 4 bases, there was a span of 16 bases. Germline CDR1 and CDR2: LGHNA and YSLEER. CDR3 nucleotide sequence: TGCGCCAGCAGCCATGGCTCGGGTTCACAATACGAGCAGTACTTC. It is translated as CASSHGSGSQYEQYF.

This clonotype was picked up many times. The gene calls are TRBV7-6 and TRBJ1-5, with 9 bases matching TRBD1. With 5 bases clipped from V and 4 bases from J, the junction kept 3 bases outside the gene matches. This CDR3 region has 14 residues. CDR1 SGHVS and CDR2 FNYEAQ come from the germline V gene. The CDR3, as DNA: TGTGCCAGCAGCGCTGGACAGGGGAATCAGCCCCAGCATTTT. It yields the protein CASSAGQGNQPQHF.

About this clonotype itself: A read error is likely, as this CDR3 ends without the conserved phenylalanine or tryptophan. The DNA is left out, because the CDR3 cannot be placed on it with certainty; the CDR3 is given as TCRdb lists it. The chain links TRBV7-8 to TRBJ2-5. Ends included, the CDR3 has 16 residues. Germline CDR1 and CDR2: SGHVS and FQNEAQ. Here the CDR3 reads CASSSDYRRSQETQYN.

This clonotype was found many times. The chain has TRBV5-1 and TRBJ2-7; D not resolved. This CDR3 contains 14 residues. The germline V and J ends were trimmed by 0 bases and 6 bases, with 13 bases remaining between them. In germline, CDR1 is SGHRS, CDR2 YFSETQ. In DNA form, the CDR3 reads TGCGCCAGCAGCTTGGCCGGGTCGTCGCCCGAGCAGTACTTC. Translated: CASSLAGSSPEQYF.

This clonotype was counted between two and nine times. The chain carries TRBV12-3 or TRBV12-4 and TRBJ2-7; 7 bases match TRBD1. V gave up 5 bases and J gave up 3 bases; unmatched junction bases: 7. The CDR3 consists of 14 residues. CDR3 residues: CASSPGGAYYEQYF. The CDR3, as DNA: TGTGCCAGCAGTCCAGGGGGAGCTTACTACGAGCAGTACTTC.

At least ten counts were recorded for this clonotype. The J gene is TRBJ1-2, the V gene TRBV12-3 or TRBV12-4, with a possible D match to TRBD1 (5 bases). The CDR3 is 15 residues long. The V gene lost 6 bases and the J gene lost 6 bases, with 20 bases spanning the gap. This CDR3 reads CASSLSGARNNGYTF. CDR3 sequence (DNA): TGTGCCAGCAGCCTTTCCGGGGCTAGGAACAATGGCTACACCTTC.